This T cell receptor beta chain was captured by sequencing in a study of radiotherapy plus CTLA-4 blockade in lung cancer (dated by TCRdb to between 2017 and 2018). Background for the entire study: Objective responses were observed in 15% to 20% of enrolled patients, and disease control was achieved in around 30%.

Overall study results and their limits: The strongest predictors of response, as reported, were early dynamic changes in blood T cell clones along with a rise in serum interferon-beta after radiation. After treatment with radiotherapy and ipilimumab, TCR clones that originated in tumors expanded in peripheral blood.

Notes on this clone: Its recognized antigen is unknown. Base qualities are not at hand, and no much larger clone is one base apart.

Libraries came from the immunoSEQ multiplex PCR assay. This immuneACCESS table, as held by TCRdb, lists in-frame sequences with V and J called but not all clones. Of the missing ones, under half trace to an unresolved V gene in checked studies; the others have no known cause. Recorded for this sample are some 66,000 clones; under 85% of them occurred a single time. The ten top clones hold about 4% of the sample. The germline V gene specifies SGHVS as CDR1 and FQNEAQ as CDR2. The CDR3 measures 15 amino acids from cysteine to phenylalanine. Just the 45-base CDR3 DNA is kept, in frame starting at base 1. Trimming accounts for 5 bases at V and 6 bases at J, while the number of junction bases matched to no gene is 7. The study tested focal radiation therapy combined with CTLA-4 blockade (ipilimumab) in patients with chemo-refractory metastatic non-small-cell lung cancer.

The sequencing here drew on peripheral blood, taken from a patient treated with radiotherapy plus ipilimumab. The receptor was isolated from a human donor with non-small cell lung cancer who had a partial response to radiotherapy plus ipilimumab. The chain is assembled from TRBV7-8 and TRBJ1-5, with 10 junctional bases fitting TRBD1. The bases read TGTGCCAGCAGCACGACAGGGGGCAGGGGTCAGCCCCAGCATTTT. It specifies CASSTTGGRGQPQHF.